Below, one TCR beta chain is given with its context. The target antigen is unknown. One end of the junction fails to match germline, which may point to a read error. Time point meaning: sample taken at primary tumor resection. Unsorted whole RNA of tumor, nontumor lung or frozen PBMC was sequenced. The source of the sample is a study of spatial heterogeneity in lung cancer. The study, taken as a whole, reports: Tracking of tumor mutation counts was seen in expanded intratumoral alpha and beta TCR counts. Tumor T cell coverage was estimated at around 7% for alpha and more than 11% for beta chains.

This CDR3 region has 14 residues. CDR1 and CDR2 (germline): SEHNR, FQNEAQ (reference sequence). One entry per CDR3 protein, called by TCRdb with MiXCR from the 5' RACE reads. The sample contains 15,000 to 20,000 distinct CDR3 sequences, 4.5% to 7% of which appear only once. The starting material was lung tumor tissue, obtained at surgery. This sequence was found in a female donor with early-stage non-small cell lung cancer. The genes are TRBV7-9 and TRBJ2-5, with 8 bases matching TRBD1. For the CDR3, the DNA is TGTACCAGCAGCTTTGCTACAGGGGGAGAGACCCAGTACTTC. Its translation is CTSSFATGGETQYF.